These T cell receptor beta chains were read from a single sample in a study of beta chain features in type 1 diabetes. Method: immunoSEQ multiplex PCR; TCRdb's copy keeps in-frame clones and lacks some. The sample shows about 140,000 clones, about 10% of them seen only once. The sequencing input was naive CD4+ T cells from blood. The receptors come from a man aged 18 to 30 in good health. The CDR3 runs from the conserved cysteine through the conserved F or W. The D gene is left open where the match is weak. Part of the rows lack a size; the others show once, few, many or a class for expanded clones.

CASSSPSSSTDTQYF TGTGCCAGCAGCTCACCTAGCAGTAGCACAGATACGCAGTATTTT TRBJ2-3 NA NA TRBV7-6
CASSSQQGEQFF TGTGCCAGCAGCTCCCAACAGGGAGAGCAGTTCTTC TRBJ2-1 NA many TRBV7-2
CASSFYGELFF TGTGCCAGCAGCTTCTACGGGGAGCTGTTTTTT TRBJ2-2 NA many TRBV7-2
CASSIRGESETQYF TGTGCCAGTAGTATCAGGGGAGAATCAGAGACCCAGTACTTC TRBJ2-5 NA NA TRBV19
CASSPGTGNTGELFF TGCGCCAGCAGCCCCGGGACTGGGAACACCGGGGAGCTGTTTTTT TRBJ2-2 NA few TRBV5-1
CASSQPPGTSGGLAKNIQYF TGCGCCAGCAGCCAGCCTCCCGGGACTAGCGGGGGATTAGCCAAAAACATTCAGTACTTC TRBJ2-4 TRBD2 few TRBV4-1
CSVVDQGPGNTIYF TGCAGCGTTGTTGACCAGGGGCCTGGAAACACCATATATTTT TRBJ1-3 NA NA TRBV29-1
CASSPGETQYF TGTGCCAGCAGCCCGGGGGAGACCCAGTACTTC TRBJ2-5 NA NA TRBV5-4
CASSEGWGSGELFF TGTGCCAGCAGCGAAGGCTGGGGCTCCGGGGAGCTGTTTTTT TRBJ2-2 NA NA TRBV2
CASSTRGGEQYF TGTGCCAGCAGCACCAGGGGCGGGGAGCAGTACTTC TRBJ2-7 NA few TRBV5-4
CASSTGQGYGEQFF TGCGCCAGCAGCACTGGACAGGGGTATGGTGAGCAGTTCTTC TRBJ2-1 TRBD1 few TRBV5-1
CASSQGQRGGETQYF TGCGCCAGCAGCCAAGGGCAGCGGGGGGGCGAGACCCAGTACTTC TRBJ2-5 TRBD2 few TRBV4-3
CASRTLQGAYEQYF TGTGCCAGCAGGACGTTACAGGGTGCCTACGAGCAGTACTTC TRBJ2-7 NA NA TRBV11-2
CASRTTYSNQPQHF TGTGCCAGCAGAACAACGTATAGCAATCAGCCCCAGCATTTT TRBJ1-5 NA few TRBV6-6
CASSVDRGNTEAFF TGTGCCAGCAGCGTCGACAGGGGGAACACTGAAGCTTTCTTT TRBJ1-1 TRBD1 NA TRBV7-8
CASSEAQYYTYEQYF TGTGCCAGCAGTGAAGCCCAGTATTACACCTACGAGCAGTACTTC TRBJ2-7 NA NA TRBV6-1
CASSLYGGAQETQYF TGCGCCAGCAGCTTGTACGGGGGGGCTCAAGAGACCCAGTACTTC TRBJ2-5 TRBD2 NA TRBV5-1
CASSPGGYTGNTIYF TGCGCCAGCAGCCCCGGGGGTTACACTGGAAACACCATATATTTT TRBJ1-3 NA NA TRBV5-1
CASRGLETQYF TGCGCCAGCAGGGGGCTTGAGACCCAGTACTTC TRBJ2-5 NA NA TRBV10-2
CASSWARAYEQYF TGTGCCAGCAGTTGGGCCAGAGCCTACGAGCAGTACTTC TRBJ2-7 NA many TRBV28